The subject of this entry is one T cell receptor (beta chain). The data are from a study of synovial regulatory T cells in juvenile arthritis. The CDR3 covers 15 residues. This entry has no DNA. Germline V gene data show CDR1 as MDHEN and CDR2 as SYDVKM. Sequencing was performed with immunoSEQ multiplex PCR; in TCRdb, only in-frame clones are kept and a portion is missing. Recorded for this sample: approximately 10,000 clones. Eleven-patient cohort: some 11 active juvenile idiopathic arthritis patients, 3 polyarticular, 8 oligoarticular. Median disease duration was approximately 7 years, range 0.2-19.1.

The origin of this receptor is a donor aged 2-30 years with juvenile idiopathic arthritis. Sequenced input: Treg cells from blood. Sample subset: remaining (HLA-DR-negative) circulating blood Treg cells. This chain joins TRBV28 and TRBJ1-4. CDR3 region: CASTKPGTGDEKLFF.